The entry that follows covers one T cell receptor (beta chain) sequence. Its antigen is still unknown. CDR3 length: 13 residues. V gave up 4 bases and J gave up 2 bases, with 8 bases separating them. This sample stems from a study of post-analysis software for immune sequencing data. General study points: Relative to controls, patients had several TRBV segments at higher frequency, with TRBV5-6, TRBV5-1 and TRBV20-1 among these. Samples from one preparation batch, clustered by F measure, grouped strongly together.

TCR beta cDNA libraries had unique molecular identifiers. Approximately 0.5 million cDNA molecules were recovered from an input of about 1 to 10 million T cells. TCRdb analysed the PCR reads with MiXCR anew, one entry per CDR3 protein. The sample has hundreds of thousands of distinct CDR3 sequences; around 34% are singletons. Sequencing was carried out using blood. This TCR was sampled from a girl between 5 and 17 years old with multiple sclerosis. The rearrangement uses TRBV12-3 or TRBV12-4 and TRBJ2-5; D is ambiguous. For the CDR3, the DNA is TGTGCCAGCAGTTCGCTGAGACAAGAGACCCAGTACTTC. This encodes CASSSLRQETQYF.